These T cell receptor beta chains were read from a single sample in a study of T cells in tuberculosis. The method was immunoSEQ multiplex PCR; TCRdb's version includes in-frame clones alone and lacks a portion of them. The table has 30,000 to 40,000 clones, around 96% seen once. Sequencing input: PBMCs. These receptors were taken from a donor aged 5-35 years with latent tuberculosis or without tuberculosis infection. The CDR3 runs from the conserved cysteine through the conserved F or W. Fields, in order: V gene, J gene, D gene, CDR3 protein, CDR3 DNA. D genes are given only for firm matches.

TRBV6-6	TRBJ2-7	NA	CASSSPGERSSYEQYF	TGTGCCAGCAGTTCCCCGGGGGAGCGTTCCTCCTACGAGCAGTACTTC
TRBV10-3	TRBJ1-2	NA	CAISEFGRARSVYGYTF	TGTGCCATCAGTGAGTTTGGCAGGGCCCGCTCAGTCTATGGCTACACCTTC
TRBV10-3	TRBJ2-2	TRBD2	CAITATSGANTGELFF	TGTGCCATCACTGCGACTAGCGGGGCGAACACCGGGGAGCTGTTTTTT
TRBV28	TRBJ2-1	NA	CASSFRAASIHEQFF	TGTGCCAGCAGTTTTCGAGCGGCTAGCATCCATGAGCAGTTCTTC
TRBV7-2	TRBJ2-1	TRBD2	CASSLSSGRPYNEQFF	TGTGCCAGCAGCCTTTCTAGCGGGAGGCCCTACAATGAGCAGTTCTTC
TRBV6-1	TRBJ2-1	TRBD2	CASIDGRAPYNEQFF	TGTGCCAGCATTGACGGGAGGGCCCCCTACAATGAGCAGTTCTTC
TRBV4-1	TRBJ2-7	NA	CASSQDQGPPLNEQYF	TGCGCCAGCAGCCAAGACCAGGGGCCACCGCTTAACGAGCAGTACTTC
TRBV6-4	TRBJ1-2	TRBD1	CASSDSITGAAGYTF	TGTGCCAGCAGTGACTCAATCACAGGGGCGGCTGGCTACACCTTC
TRBV7-2	TRBJ1-4	NA	CASSAQGISGEKLFF	TGTGCCAGCAGCGCCCAGGGAATTAGTGGTGAAAAACTGTTTTTT
TRBV6-1	TRBJ1-2	NA	CASSERGDYYGYTF	TGTGCCAGCAGTGAACGCGGAGATTACTATGGCTACACCTTC